This TCR beta chain stems from a study of shared clonotypes between healthy human individuals. The germline V gene has CDR1 SEHNR and CDR2 FQNEAQ (reference sequence). V was pared by 4 bases and J by 0 bases, with 6 bases between. CDR3 size: 13 residues. This clone has a single count. As yet, its antigen is unknown. Authors' processing steps: ImmunoSEQ junction-only sequences lacked quality scores, so their filtering differed. Sequenced by immunoSEQ multiplex PCR; TCRdb stores in-frame clones only, minus some. V and J calls and clone size follow that table, whereas D and trimming were derived from the DNA. Of 110,000 or so clones detected, around 65% appear once; the ten largest clones hold roughly a quarter. Findings of the study overall: Clonotype sharing among donors was thought likely to change with sequencing depth.

The rearrangement uses TRBV7-9 and TRBJ1-1; D is ambiguous. The sequenced sample consisted of memory CD8+ T cells sorted from blood. Subset denoted: CD45RO+ cells pooled with CCR7-negative TemRA cells. This TCR derives from a woman in her thirties in good health. In DNA form, the CDR3 reads TGTGCCAGCAGCTCTACGATGAACACTGAAGCTTTCTTT. It yields the protein CASSSTMNTEAFF.